Each of the 11 T cell receptor beta chains below was sequenced from the same sample in a study of T-cell memory formation after mild COVID-19. TCRdb independently ran MiXCR on the 5' RACE reads; one entry per CDR3 protein. The repertoire holds around 210,000 distinct CDR3 sequences, with 9.5% as singletons. The source material was PBMCs or a T cell subset sorted from them (not recorded which). Receptors originate from a man aged 18 to 30 who had mild COVID-19 (a few samples of this study predate the infection). Cell type and time point are not known.

The V gene is TRBV20-1, the J gene TRBJ2-1; 8 bases line up with TRBD2. Germline CDR1 reads DFQATT; CDR2 reads SNEGSKA (reference sequence). There are 16 residues in the CDR3. V dropped 0 bases and J dropped 7; count of bases not matched to a gene: 11. The chain's CDR3 is CSARDTRGAVWNEQFF. Written as DNA, the CDR3 is TGCAGTGCTAGAGATACGCGGGGGGCGGTTTGGAATGAGCAGTTCTTC.

This clonotype turned up a few times. Here the CDR3 DNA reads TGCGCCAGCAGCCTGGGGAGGGAGGCCAAAAACATTCAGTACTTC. This sequence encodes CASSLGREAKNIQYF. The chain employs TRBV4-1 and TRBJ2-4; 7 nucleotides agree with TRBD2. Per germline, CDR1 MGHRA and CDR2 YSYEKL. After removal of 4 bases from V and 1 base from J, the junction contained 4 bases not matched to a gene. The CDR3 is 15 residues long.

The sample holds many counts of this clonotype. The chain is built from TRBV29-1 and TRBJ1-2; D is possibly TRBD1 (5 bases). Germline V lookup: CDR1 SQVTM, CDR2 ANQGSEA. The CDR3 totals 15 residues. The ends were cut back, 4 bases at V and 4 bases at J, with 19 bases in the middle. The CDR3 loop reads CSVGLKGVTVYGYTF. CDR3 sequence (DNA): TGCAGCGTTGGCCTCAAAGGTGTGACAGTCTATGGCTACACCTTC.

This clonotype has a handful of counts. The chain carries TRBV29-1 and TRBJ2-5; 7 positions match TRBD2. The J segment lost 5 bases and the V segment lost 7 bases, leaving 7 bases of the junction unmatched. This CDR3 is 12 amino acids long. Germline V gives CDR1 SQVTM, CDR2 ANQGSEA. The CDR3 sequence is CSASGVRETQYF. CDR3 bases: TGCAGCGCGAGCGGGGTTCGGGAGACCCAGTACTTC.

This clonotype has a single count. The rearrangement uses TRBV2 and TRBJ2-2; D assignment may be TRBD1 or TRBD2 (5 bases each). The V and J ends lost 6 bases and 4 bases respectively, with 9 bases between them. This CDR3 spans 13 amino acids. CDR1 SNHLY and CDR2 FYNNEI come from the germline V gene. CDR3 residues: CASRRDLTGELFF. CDR3 nucleotide sequence: TGTGCCAGCAGAAGGGACCTCACCGGGGAGCTGTTTTTT.

The rearrangement uses TRBV7-3 and TRBJ2-2, with TRBD2 matching over 7 bases. The CDR3 contains 16 residues. V lost 5 bases, J lost 3 bases, and 9 bases stayed unmatched. Germline V gene sequence: CDR1 SGHTA, CDR2 FQGTGA. CDR3 region: CASSTTGAGDTGELFF. In DNA, the CDR3 is TGTGCCAGCAGCACAACTGGGGCGGGGGACACCGGGGAGCTGTTTTTT.

This clonotype appeared many times. This sequence joins TRBV20-1 and TRBJ1-5, with D possibly TRBD1 on 5 matching bases. The CDR3 runs to 16 residues. CDR1 is DFQATT and CDR2 is SNEGSKA in the germline V gene (reference sequence). The germline V and J ends were trimmed by 0 bases and 3 bases, with 15 bases remaining between them. The DNA of the CDR3 is TGCAGTGCTAGAGATGGTGGCAGGGCCTTCAATCAGCCCCAGCATTTT. It codes for CSARDGGRAFNQPQHF.

The genes are TRBV12-3 or TRBV12-4 and TRBJ1-5, with D maybe TRBD1 (6 bases). The CDR3 has 14 residues. Trimming took off 6 bases at V and 0 bases at J, with 9 bases between the two ends. The CDR3 protein is CASRDSSSNQPQHF. In DNA, the CDR3 is TGTGCCAGCAGGGACAGTTCTAGCAATCAGCCCCAGCATTTT.

This clonotype has a count of ten or more. This chain uses TRBV29-1 with TRBJ2-7, with 9 nucleotides matching TRBD1. The germline V gene has CDR1 SQVTM and CDR2 ANQGSEA. CDR3 length equals 14 residues. The V segment lost 4 bases and the J segment 3 bases; nucleotides outside the gene matches: 7. In DNA, the CDR3 is TGCAGCGTTGGGTTGGGGGGACAGGGCTACGAGCAGTACTTC. This codes for CSVGLGGQGYEQYF.

The chain uses TRBV12-3 or TRBV12-4 and TRBJ2-7; no reliable D call. This CDR3 is built from 15 residues. Trimming took off 5 bases at V and 0 bases at J, with 14 bases between the two ends. The CDR3 loop is CASSPGGFSSYEQYV. CDR3 nucleotide sequence: TGTGCCAGCAGTCCAGGTGGTTTTAGCTCCTACGAGCAGTACGTC.

This clonotype was observed a few times. For the CDR3, the DNA is TGTGCCAGCAGCCACATCCGCCAGCGGGGGGGCACTGAGCAGTTCTTC. It translates to CASSHIRQRGGTEQFF. The chain uses TRBV3-1 and TRBJ2-1, with 10 bases that match TRBD2. Germline CDR1 LGHDT, CDR2 YNNKEL (reference sequence). The length of the CDR3 is 16 residues. Trimming removed 3 bases from V and 9 bases from J; junction bases left unmatched: 11.